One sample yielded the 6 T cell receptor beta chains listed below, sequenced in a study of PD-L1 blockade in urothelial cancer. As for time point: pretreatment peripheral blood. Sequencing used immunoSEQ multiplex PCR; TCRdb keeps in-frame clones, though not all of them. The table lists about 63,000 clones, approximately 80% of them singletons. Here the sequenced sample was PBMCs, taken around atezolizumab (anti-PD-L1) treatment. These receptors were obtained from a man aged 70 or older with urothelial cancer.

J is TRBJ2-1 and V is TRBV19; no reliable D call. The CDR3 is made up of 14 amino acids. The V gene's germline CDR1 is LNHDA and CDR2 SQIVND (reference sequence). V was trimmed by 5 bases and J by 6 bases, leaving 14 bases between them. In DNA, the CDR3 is TGTGCCAGTAGTTTACAACCCTTACGCAATGAGCAGTTCTTC. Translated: CASSLQPLRNEQFF. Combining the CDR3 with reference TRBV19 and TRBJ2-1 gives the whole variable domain DGGITQSPKYLFRKEGQNVTLSCEQNLNHDAMYWYRQDPGQGLRLIYYSQIVNDFQKGDIAEGYSVSREKKESFPLTVTSAQKNPTAFYLCASSLQPLRNEQFFGPGTRLTVL.

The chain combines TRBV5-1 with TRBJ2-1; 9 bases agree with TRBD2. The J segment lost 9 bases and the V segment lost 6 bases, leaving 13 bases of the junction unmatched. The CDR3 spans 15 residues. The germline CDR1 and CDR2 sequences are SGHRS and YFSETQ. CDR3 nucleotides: TGCGCCAGCACCCCCGGGACTAGCTATCACTTTGAGCAGTTCTTC. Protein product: CASTPGTSYHFEQFF.

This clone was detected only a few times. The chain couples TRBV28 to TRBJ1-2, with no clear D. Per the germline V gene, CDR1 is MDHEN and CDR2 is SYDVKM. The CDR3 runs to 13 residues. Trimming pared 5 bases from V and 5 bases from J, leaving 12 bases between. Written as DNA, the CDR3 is TGTGCCAGCAGTCCGTCGGTCGGGTATGGCTACACCTTC. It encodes CASSPSVGYGYTF.

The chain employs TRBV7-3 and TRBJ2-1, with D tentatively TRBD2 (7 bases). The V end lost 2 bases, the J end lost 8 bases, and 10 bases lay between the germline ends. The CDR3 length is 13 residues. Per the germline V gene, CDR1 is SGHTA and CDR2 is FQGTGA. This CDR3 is CASSLRGADEQFF. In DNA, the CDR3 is TGTGCCAGCAGCTTACGGGGGGCAGATGAGCAGTTCTTC.

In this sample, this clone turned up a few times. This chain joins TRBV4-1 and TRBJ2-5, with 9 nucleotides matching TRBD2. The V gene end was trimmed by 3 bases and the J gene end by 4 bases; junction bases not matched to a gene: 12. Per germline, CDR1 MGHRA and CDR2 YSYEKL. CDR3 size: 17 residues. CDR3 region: CASSHGRREGRGETQYF. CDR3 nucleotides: TGCGCCAGCAGCCATGGTAGGCGGGAGGGCCGCGGAGAGACCCAGTACTTC.

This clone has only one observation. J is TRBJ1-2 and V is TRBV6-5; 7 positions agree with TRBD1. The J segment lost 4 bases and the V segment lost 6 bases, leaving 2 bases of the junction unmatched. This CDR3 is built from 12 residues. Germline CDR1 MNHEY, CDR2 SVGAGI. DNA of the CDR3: TGTGCCAGCAGAGGGGGCGGCTATGGCTACACCTTC. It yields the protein CASRGGGYGYTF.